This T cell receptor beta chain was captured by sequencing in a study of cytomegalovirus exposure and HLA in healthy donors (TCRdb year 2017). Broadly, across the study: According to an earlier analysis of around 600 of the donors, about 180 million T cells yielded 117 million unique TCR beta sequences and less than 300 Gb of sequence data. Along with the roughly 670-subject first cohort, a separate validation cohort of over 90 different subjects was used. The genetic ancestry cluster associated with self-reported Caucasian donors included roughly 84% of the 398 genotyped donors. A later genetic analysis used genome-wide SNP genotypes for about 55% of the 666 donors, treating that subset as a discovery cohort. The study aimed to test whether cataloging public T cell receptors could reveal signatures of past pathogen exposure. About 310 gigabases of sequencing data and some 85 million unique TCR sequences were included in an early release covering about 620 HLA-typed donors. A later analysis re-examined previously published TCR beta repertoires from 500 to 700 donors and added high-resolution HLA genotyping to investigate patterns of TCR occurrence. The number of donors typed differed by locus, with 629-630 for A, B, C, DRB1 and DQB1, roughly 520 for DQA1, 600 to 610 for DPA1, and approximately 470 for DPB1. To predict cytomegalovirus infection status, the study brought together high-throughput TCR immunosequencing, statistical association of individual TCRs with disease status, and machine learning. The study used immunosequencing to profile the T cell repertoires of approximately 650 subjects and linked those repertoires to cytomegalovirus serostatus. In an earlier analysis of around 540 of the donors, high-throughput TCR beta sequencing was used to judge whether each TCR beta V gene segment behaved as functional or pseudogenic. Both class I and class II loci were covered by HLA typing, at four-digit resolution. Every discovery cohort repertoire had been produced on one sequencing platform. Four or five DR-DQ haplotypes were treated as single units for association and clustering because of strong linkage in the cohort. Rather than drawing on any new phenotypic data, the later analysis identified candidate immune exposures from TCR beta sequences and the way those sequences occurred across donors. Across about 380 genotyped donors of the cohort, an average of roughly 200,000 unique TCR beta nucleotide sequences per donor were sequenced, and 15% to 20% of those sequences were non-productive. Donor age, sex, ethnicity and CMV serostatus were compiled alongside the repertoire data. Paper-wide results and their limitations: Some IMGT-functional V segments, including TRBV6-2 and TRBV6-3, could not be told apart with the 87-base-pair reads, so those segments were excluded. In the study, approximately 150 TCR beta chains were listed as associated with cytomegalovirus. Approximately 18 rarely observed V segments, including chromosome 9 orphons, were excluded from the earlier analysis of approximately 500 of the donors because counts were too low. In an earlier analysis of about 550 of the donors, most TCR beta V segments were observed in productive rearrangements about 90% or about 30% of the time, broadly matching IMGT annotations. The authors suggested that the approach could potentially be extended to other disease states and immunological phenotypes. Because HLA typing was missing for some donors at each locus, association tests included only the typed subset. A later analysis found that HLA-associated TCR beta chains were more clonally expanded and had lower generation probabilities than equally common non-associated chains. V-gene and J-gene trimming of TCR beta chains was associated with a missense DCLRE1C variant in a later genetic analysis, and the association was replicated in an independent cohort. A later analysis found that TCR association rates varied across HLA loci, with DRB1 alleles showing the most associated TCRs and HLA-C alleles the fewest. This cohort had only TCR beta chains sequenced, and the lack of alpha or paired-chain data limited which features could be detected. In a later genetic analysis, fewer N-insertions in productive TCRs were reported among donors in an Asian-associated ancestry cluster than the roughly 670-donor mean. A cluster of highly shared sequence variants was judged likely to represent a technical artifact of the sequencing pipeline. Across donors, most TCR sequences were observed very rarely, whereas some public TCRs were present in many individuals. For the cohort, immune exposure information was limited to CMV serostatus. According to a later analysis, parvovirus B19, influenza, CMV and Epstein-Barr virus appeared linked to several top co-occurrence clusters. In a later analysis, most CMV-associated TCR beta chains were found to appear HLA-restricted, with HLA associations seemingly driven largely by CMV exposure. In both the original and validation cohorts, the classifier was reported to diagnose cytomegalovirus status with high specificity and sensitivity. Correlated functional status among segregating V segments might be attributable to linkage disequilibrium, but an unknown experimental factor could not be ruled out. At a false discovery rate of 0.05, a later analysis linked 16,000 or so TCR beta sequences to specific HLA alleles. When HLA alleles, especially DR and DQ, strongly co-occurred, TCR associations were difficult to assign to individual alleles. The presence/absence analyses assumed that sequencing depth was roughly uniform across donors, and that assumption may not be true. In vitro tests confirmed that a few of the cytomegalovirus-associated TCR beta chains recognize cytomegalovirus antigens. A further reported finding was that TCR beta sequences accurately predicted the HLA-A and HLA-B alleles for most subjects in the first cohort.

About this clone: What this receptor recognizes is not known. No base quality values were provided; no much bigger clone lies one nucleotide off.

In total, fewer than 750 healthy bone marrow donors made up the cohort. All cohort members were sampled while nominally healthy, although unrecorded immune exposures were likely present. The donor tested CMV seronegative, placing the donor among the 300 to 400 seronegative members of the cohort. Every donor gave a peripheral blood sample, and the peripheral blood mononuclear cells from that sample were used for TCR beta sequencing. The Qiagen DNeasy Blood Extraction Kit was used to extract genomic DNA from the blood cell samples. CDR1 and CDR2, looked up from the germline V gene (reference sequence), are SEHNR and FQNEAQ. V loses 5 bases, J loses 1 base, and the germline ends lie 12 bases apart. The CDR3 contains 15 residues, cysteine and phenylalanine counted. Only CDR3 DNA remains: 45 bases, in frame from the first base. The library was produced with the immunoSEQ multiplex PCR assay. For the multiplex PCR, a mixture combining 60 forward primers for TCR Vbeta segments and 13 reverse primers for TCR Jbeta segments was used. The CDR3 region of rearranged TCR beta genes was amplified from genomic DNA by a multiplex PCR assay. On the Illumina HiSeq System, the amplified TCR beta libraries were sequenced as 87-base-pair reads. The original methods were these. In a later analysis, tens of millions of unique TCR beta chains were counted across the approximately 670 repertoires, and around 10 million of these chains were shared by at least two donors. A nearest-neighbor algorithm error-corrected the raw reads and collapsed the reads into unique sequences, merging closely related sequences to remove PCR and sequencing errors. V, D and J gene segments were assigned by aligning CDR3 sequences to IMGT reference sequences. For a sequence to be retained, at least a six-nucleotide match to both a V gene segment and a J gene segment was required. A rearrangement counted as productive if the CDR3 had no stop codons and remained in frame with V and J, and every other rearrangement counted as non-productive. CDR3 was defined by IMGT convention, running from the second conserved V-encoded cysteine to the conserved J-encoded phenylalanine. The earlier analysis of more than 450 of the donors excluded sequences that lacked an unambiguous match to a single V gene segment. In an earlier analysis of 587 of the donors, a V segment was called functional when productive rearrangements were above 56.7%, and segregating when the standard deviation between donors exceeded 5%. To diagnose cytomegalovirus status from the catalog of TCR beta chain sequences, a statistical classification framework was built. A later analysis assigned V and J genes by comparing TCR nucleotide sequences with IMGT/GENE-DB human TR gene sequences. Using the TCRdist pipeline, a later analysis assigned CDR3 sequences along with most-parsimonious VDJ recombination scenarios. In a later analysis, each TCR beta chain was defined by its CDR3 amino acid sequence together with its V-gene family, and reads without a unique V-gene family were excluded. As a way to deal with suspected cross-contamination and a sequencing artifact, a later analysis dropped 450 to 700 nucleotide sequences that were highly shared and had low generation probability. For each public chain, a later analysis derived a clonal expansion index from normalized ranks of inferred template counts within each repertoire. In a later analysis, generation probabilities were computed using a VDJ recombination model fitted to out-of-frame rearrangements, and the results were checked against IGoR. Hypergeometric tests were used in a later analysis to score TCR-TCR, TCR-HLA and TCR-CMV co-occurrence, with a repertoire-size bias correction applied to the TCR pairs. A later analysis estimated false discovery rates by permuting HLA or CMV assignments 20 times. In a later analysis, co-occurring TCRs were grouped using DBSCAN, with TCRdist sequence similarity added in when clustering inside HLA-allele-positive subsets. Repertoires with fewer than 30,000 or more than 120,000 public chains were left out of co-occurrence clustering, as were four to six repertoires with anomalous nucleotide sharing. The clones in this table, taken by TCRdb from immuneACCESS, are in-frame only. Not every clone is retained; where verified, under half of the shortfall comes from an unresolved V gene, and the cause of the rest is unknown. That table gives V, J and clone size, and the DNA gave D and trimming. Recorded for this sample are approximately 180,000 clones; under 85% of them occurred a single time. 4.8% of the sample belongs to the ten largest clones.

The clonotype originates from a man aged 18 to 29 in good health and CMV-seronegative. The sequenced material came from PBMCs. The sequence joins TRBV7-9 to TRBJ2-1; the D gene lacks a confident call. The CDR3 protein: CASSPVEKSYNEQFF. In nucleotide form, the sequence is TGTGCCAGCAGCCCGGTAGAGAAGTCCTACAATGAGCAGTTCTTC.